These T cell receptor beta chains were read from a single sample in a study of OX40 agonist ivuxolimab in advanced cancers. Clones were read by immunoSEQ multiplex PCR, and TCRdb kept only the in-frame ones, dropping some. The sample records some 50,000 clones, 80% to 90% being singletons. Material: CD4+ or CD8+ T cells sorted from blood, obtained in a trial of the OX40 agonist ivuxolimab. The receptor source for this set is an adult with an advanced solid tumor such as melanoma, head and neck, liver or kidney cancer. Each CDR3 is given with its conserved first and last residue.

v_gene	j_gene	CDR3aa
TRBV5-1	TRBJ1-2	CASSLTGGGYTF
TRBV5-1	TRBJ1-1	CASSTDRGAEAFF
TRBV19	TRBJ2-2	CAAKGRANTGELFF
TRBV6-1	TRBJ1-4	CASSAAGGPATNEKLFF
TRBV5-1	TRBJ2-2	CASSSRDFSAGELFF
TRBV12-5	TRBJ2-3	CASGDTGAVDTQYF
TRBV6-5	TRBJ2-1	CASGKGYNEQFF
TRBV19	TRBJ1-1	CASSVDRGAFF
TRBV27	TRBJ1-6	CASSFSSYNSPLHF
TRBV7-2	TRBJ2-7	CASSLRLAGRSYEQYF
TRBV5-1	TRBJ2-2	CASSKEVGKNTGELFF
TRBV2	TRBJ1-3	CASSEVRYRGSGNTIYF
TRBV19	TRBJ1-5	CASSRRDRGGDQPQHF
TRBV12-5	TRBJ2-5	CASGTGQGSETQYF
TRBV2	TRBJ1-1	CASSTDRAGTEAFF
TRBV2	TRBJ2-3	CASRGVSDTQYF
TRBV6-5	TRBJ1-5	CASSYGGGSNQPQHF
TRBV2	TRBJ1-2	CASSEAPVYGYTF
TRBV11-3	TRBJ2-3	CASSNGGISTDTQYF
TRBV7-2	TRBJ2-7	CASQPAIAGSYEQYF
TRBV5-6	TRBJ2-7	CASSFFVRQGAYGQYF
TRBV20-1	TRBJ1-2	CSAREGPNFFF
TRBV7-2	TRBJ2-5	CASSLVAGTTETQYF
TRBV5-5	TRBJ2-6	CASSLGPTSGGPSGANVLTF
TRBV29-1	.	CSARDSPEYEQYF
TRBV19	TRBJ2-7	CASSIEDSYEQYF
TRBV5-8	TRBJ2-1	CASSLWGGEQFF
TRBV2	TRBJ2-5	CASQTGVKTQYF
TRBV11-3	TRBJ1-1	CASSPPWFGLEAFF
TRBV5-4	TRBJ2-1	CASSHIHDEQFF
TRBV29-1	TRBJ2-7	CSVLEGTYEQYF
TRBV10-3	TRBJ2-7	CAISDRQGASEQYF
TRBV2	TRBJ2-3	CASSDSGSTDTQYF
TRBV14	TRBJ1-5	CASSSDRPNQPQHF
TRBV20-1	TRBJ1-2	CSAREGYTF
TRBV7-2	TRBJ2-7	CASSSPSYEQYF
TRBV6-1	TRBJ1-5	CASSEAKPLSNQPQHF
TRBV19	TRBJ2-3	CASSPGTGPSTDTQYF
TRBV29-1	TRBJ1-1	CSVVRQGLTMNTEAFF
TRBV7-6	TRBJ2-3	CASSLGAGDTQYF
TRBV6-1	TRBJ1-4	CASSDPFWANEKLFF
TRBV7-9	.	CASSTGTASPYEQYF